This TCR beta chain was recovered during a study of human T cells and chemical hapten exposure. TCRdb reprocessed the RACE reads with MiXCR, giving one entry per CDR3 protein. The table includes about 96,000 distinct CDR3 sequences, about 9.3% detected once. This clonotype was detected a few times. Time point: patch test 2, 6 weeks after DPC sensitization. Noted treatment: therapeutic diphenylcyclopropenone sensitization with weekly scalp DPC. The CDR3 consists of 18 residues. V dropped 6 bases and J dropped 0; count of bases not matched to a gene: 14. This clonotype was obtained from a woman aged 40 to 50 with alopecia areata. Some clones in this sample may be carry-over from other donors' samples. Here the sequenced sample was whole blood, taken in connection with sensitization to the hapten diphenylcyclopropenone (DPC). The chain joins TRBV12-3 or TRBV12-4 to TRBJ2-1; TRBD2 aligns across 7 bases. The CDR3 bases are TGTGCCAGCAGCCCGGGGAGGGTCGGACTAGGCTCCTACAATGAGCAGTTCTTC. The encoded protein is CASSPGRVGLGSYNEQFF.